Shown below are 30 T cell receptor beta chains from a single sample sequenced in a study. TCRdb fed the 5' RACE reads into MiXCR, producing one record per CDR3 protein. The sample yields about 12,000 distinct CDR3 sequences, roughly 51% seen once. The sorted Tregs were CD4+CD25+CD127-/low cells. What was sequenced was tumor-infiltrating Tregs sorted from the breast tumor. These receptors all stem from a female donor with breast cancer.

The count of this clonotype is one. V gene TRBV7-3 combines with J gene TRBJ2-1; D perhaps matches TRBD2 (6 bases). Between the trimmed V and J ends, which lost 5 bases and 0 bases, there was a span of 11 bases. Germline CDR1 is SGHTA and CDR2 is FQGTGA. The CDR3 sequence is 15 residues long. CDR3 residues: CASSGGVTSYNEQFF. The DNA for the CDR3 is TGTGCCAGCAGCGGAGGGGTTACCTCCTACAATGAGCAGTTCTTC. The variable domain in full, with the rest retrieved from reference TRBV7-3 and TRBJ2-1, is GAGVSQTPSNKVTEKGKYVELRCDPISGHTALYWYRQSLGQGPEFLIYFQGTGAADDSGLPNDRFFAVRPEGSVSTLKIQRTERGDSAVYLCASSGGVTSYNEQFFGPGTRLTVL.

CDR3 in amino acids: CASSLSWRYNEQFF. The CDR3 DNA is TGTGCCAGCAGCTTATCTTGGCGCTACAATGAGCAGTTCTTC. The chain is built from TRBV7-6 and TRBJ2-1, with D unresolved. The CDR3 spans 14 residues. Looked up from germline, CDR1 is SGHVS and CDR2 is FNYEAQ. With 2 bases removed from V and 3 bases from J, the gap between germline ends came to 8 bases.

The chain couples TRBV7-8 to TRBJ2-1; possibly TRBD1 for D (5 bases). With 0 bases removed from V and 11 bases from J, the gap between germline ends came to 11 bases. This CDR3 spans 13 amino acids. Germline V gives CDR1 SGHVS, CDR2 FQNEAQ. CDR3 nucleotide sequence: TGTGCCAGCAGCTTAGCGGCAGGGTATAAGCAGTTCTTC. It translates to CASSLAAGYKQFF.

This clonotype turned up a few times. In DNA form, the CDR3 reads TGCAGCGTTGACTCCGGGACGGCCGGTGAAGCTTTCTTT. This sequence encodes CSVDSGTAGEAFF. The chain employs TRBV29-1 and TRBJ1-1, with D perhaps TRBD1 (5 bases). With 3 bases removed from V and 7 bases from J, the gap between germline ends came to 15 bases. CDR3 size: 13 residues. Germline V gene lookup returns CDR1 SQVTM and CDR2 ANQGSEA.

Within the sample, this clonotype is medium-sized. CDR3: CSASSGGNSYNEQFF. The CDR3 nucleotides are TGCAGTGCTAGCTCTGGCGGTAACTCCTACAATGAGCAGTTCTTC. The chain combines TRBV20-1 with TRBJ2-1; D ambiguous. CDR3 length equals 15 residues. The germline CDR1 and CDR2 sequences are DFQATT and SNEGSKA (reference sequence). Trimming stripped 3 bases from V and 0 bases from J, with 12 bases between.

The chain carries TRBV7-2 and TRBJ2-2; D gene uncertain. The CDR3 covers 14 residues. The germline CDR1 and CDR2 sequences are SGHTA and FQGNSA. The germline V and J ends were trimmed by 9 bases and 0 bases, with 11 bases remaining between them. CDR3 DNA: TGTGCCAGAGAGGACGGCGCGAACACCGGGGAGCTGTTTTTT. Residues: CAREDGANTGELFF.

There are a few counts of this clonotype. This chain joins TRBV10-3 and TRBJ2-7; possible D gene TRBD2, 6 bases. CDR1 and CDR2 (germline): ENHRY, SYGVKD. Between the trimmed V and J ends, which lost 10 bases and 0 bases, there was a span of 16 bases. The CDR3 is 14 residues long. The CDR3 loop is CATLSGSDSYEQYV. CDR3 in DNA: TGTGCCACCCTTAGCGGATCAGACTCCTACGAGCAGTACGTC.

The rearrangement joins TRBV7-9 to TRBJ1-1; D gene uncertain. Germline V gives CDR1 SEHNR, CDR2 FQNEAQ (reference sequence). CDR3 size: 12 residues. Trimming cost V 3 bases and J 11 bases, with 13 bases left between them. Here the CDR3 DNA reads TGTGCCAGCAGCTTCAAGCAGTCTGCGGCTTTCTTT. This encodes CASSFKQSAAFF.

V and J are TRBV5-1 and TRBJ2-7; D possibly corresponds to TRBD2 (5 bases). The V and J ends lost 4 bases and 3 bases respectively, with 17 bases between them. Germline-derived CDR1 and CDR2 are SGHRS and YFSETQ. CDR3 length: 15 amino acids. CDR3 DNA sequence: TGCGCCAGCAGCCCCCCTCGAGGGAGAGTCTACGAGCAGTACTTC. It encodes CASSPPRGRVYEQYF. The entire variable domain, with the rest obtained from reference TRBV5-1 and TRBJ2-7, is as follows: KAGVTQTPRYLIKTRGQQVTLSCSPISGHRSVSWYQQTPGQGLQFLFEYFSETQRNKGNFPGRFSGRQFSNSRSEMNVSTLELGDSALYLCASSPPRGRVYEQYFGPGTRLTVT.

This chain joins TRBV29-1 and TRBJ2-1; TRBD2 matches 12 bases. Germline V lookup: CDR1 SQVTM, CDR2 ANQGSEA. This CDR3 region has 17 residues. V gave up 4 bases and J gave up 6 bases; unmatched junction bases: 13. DNA of the CDR3: TGCAGCGTTGCACAGGGTCCTAGCGGGAGGGCCAGCAATGAGCAGTTCTTC. It is translated as CSVAQGPSGRASNEQFF.

The chain joins TRBV6-6 to TRBJ2-2; a weak D match, TRBD2 (7 bases). Germline V gene data show CDR1 as MNHNY and CDR2 as SVGAGI (reference sequence). V was pared by 9 bases and J by 6 bases, with 20 bases between. CDR3 size: 15 residues. CDR3 sequence: CASNPSGTLSGELFF. The CDR3 DNA is TGTGCCAGTAACCCCAGCGGGACACTATCCGGGGAGCTGTTTTTT.

The V and J genes are TRBV29-1 and TRBJ2-2; D perhaps matches TRBD1 (6 bases). Germline values: CDR1 SQVTM, CDR2 ANQGSEA. The CDR3 sequence is 13 residues long. The germline V and J ends were trimmed by 7 bases and 0 bases, with 9 bases remaining between them. The CDR3 coding sequence is TGCAGCGCGGGGACATCGAACACCGGGGAGCTGTTTTTT. As protein: CSAGTSNTGELFF.

This chain uses TRBV5-1 with TRBJ1-5, with TRBD1 identical over 7 bases. V shed 0 bases and J 6 bases; nucleotides not matched to a gene: 3. The CDR3 totals 14 residues. Germline V CDR1 and CDR2: SGHRS, YFSETQ. The CDR3 reads CASSLEGGGQPQHF. CDR3 DNA sequence: TGCGCCAGCAGCTTGGAAGGGGGCGGTCAGCCCCAGCATTTT.

This clonotype was found a few times. This rearrangement joins TRBV20-1 to TRBJ2-7; 15 bases fit TRBD2. V shed 6 bases, J shed 6 bases, and the junction held 6 bases outside the gene matches. This CDR3 spans 14 amino acids. The V gene's germline CDR1 is DFQATT and CDR2 SNEGSKA (reference sequence). This CDR3 reads CSAWTSGRGGEQYV. CDR3 in DNA: TGCAGTGCCTGGACTAGCGGGAGGGGTGGCGAGCAGTACGTC.

The CDR3 DNA reads as TGTGCCAGCAGCTTGGTGTCTAGCGGGAGGGGAGGCAATGAGCAGTTCTTC. Its translation: CASSLVSSGRGGNEQFF. J is TRBJ2-1 and V is TRBV5-8, with 12 bases identical to TRBD2. Germline CDR1 SGHTS, CDR2 YDEGEE. V lost 0 bases, J lost 6 bases, and 7 bases stayed unmatched. This CDR3 has 17 amino acids.

The V gene is TRBV6-2 or TRBV6-3, the J gene TRBJ2-3; D unresolved. This CDR3 is built from 12 residues. The germline V gene encodes CDR1 MNHEY and CDR2 SVGEGT. The V and J ends lost 5 bases and 8 bases respectively, with 11 bases between them. DNA for the CDR3: TGTGCCAGCAGTAGTCCTTTTGGTACGCAGTATTTT. It is translated as CASSSPFGTQYF.

DNA of the CDR3: TGTGCCAGCAGCACTGGACTAGCGGGAGGGAGGGAGACCCAGTACTTC. This encodes CASSTGLAGGRETQYF. The chain employs TRBV6-1 and TRBJ2-5; 15 bases fit TRBD2. Germline assignment: CDR1 MNHNS and CDR2 SASEGT. The V and J ends lost 6 bases and 5 bases, in that order; junction bases with no gene match: 7. The CDR3 is 16 residues long.

The V and J genes are TRBV20-1 and TRBJ2-1; D perhaps matches TRBD1 (6 bases). Germline V gene sequence: CDR1 DFQATT, CDR2 SNEGSKA (reference sequence). The V gene lost 1 base and the J gene lost 0 bases, with 13 bases spanning the gap. This CDR3 is 16 amino acids long. The CDR3 DNA reads TGCAGTGCTAGAGGGCCCGACAGGCCCTCCTACAATGAGCAGTTCTTC. Translating it yields CSARGPDRPSYNEQFF.

The V gene is TRBV6-1, the J gene TRBJ1-5; the D gene is possibly TRBD1 (5 bases). The CDR3 is 14 residues long. V gave up 8 bases and J gave up 1 base, with 12 bases separating them. The germline CDR1 and CDR2 sequences are MNHNS and SASEGT. The CDR3 DNA sequence: TGTGCCAGCGCCGGGACGGCCAGCAATCAGCCCCAGCATTTT. Encoded protein: CASAGTASNQPQHF.

This sequence joins TRBV20-1 and TRBJ1-1; D unclear. Germline V CDR1 and CDR2: DFQATT, SNEGSKA (reference sequence). The CDR3 covers 11 residues. The V end lost 6 bases, the J end lost 3 bases, and 8 bases lay between the germline ends. The CDR3 region is CSALLDTEAFF. CDR3 nucleotide sequence: TGCAGTGCCCTACTGGACACTGAAGCTTTCTTT.

Only a few counts were recorded for this clonotype. The V and J genes are TRBV12-3 or TRBV12-4 and TRBJ1-3; D gene unclear. Deletions cut 6 bases from V and 4 bases from J, with 16 bases between. The CDR3 extends over 15 amino acids. The CDR3 loop reads CASSPPGLRGNTIYF. As DNA, the CDR3 is TGTGCCAGCAGCCCCCCTGGCCTTCGCGGAAACACCATATATTTT.

This clonotype was found a few times. This chain uses TRBV20-1 with TRBJ2-7; 11 positions agree with TRBD2. This CDR3 is built from 13 residues. J gave up 4 bases and V 5 bases, and 4 bases lay outside the gene matches. The germline V gene encodes CDR1 DFQATT and CDR2 SNEGSKA (reference sequence). CDR3 sequence: CSAGVAGGYEQYV. DNA for the CDR3: TGCAGTGCTGGGGTAGCGGGAGGGTACGAGCAGTACGTC.

The J gene is TRBJ1-1, the V gene TRBV7-8; possibly TRBD1 for D (5 bases). Looked up from germline, CDR1 is SGHVS and CDR2 is FQNEAQ. V lost 1 base to trimming and J lost 3 bases, with 24 bases between them. The CDR3 runs 19 residues. This CDR3 reads CASSLVPGRGVAGYTEAFF. In DNA form, the CDR3 reads TGTGCCAGCAGCTTAGTCCCGGGACGGGGGGTAGCAGGTTACACTGAAGCTTTCTTT.

The rearrangement joins TRBV5-1 to TRBJ1-3; D is ambiguous. The germline V gene encodes CDR1 SGHRS and CDR2 YFSETQ. The germline V and J ends were trimmed by 1 base and 0 bases, with 11 bases remaining between them. There are 16 residues in the CDR3. In nucleotides, the CDR3 is TGCGCCAGCAGCTTGTTTTCGGGTGACTCTGGAAACACCATATATTTT. Translation gives CASSLFSGDSGNTIYF.

By share, this clonotype ranks as medium-sized. The chain recombines TRBV6-2 or TRBV6-3 with TRBJ2-5, with 10 bases identical to TRBD1. The CDR3 runs 14 residues. V lost 5 bases to trimming and J lost 5 bases; unmatched junction nucleotides: 5. Germline-derived CDR1 and CDR2 are MNHEY and SVGEGT. The CDR3 DNA sequence: TGTGCCAGCAGTGAGGGGACAGGGGAGGAGACCCAGTACTTC. Amino acid sequence: CASSEGTGEETQYF.

This clonotype has a handful of counts. V gene TRBV29-1 combines with J gene TRBJ2-5, with D perhaps matching TRBD1 or TRBD2 (5 bases each). V was shortened by 4 bases and J by 7 bases, with 25 bases between the two germline ends. This CDR3 contains 16 residues. Germline assignment: CDR1 SQVTM and CDR2 ANQGSEA. CDR3 region: CSVVETTESTGGTQYF. In DNA, the CDR3 is TGCAGCGTTGTTGAAACGACAGAGTCAACTGGGGGGACCCAGTACTTC.

The sample holds one count of this clonotype. The rearrangement uses TRBV28 and TRBJ1-5, with 7 bases aligning to TRBD1. The CDR3 totals 14 residues. V was clipped by 6 bases and J by 6 bases; unmatched bases: 8. Germline lookup yields CDR1 MDHEN and CDR2 SYDVKM. The DNA of the CDR3 is TGTGCCAGCAGGCAGACAGGGAAGCTTCAGCCCCAGCATTTT. It encodes CASRQTGKLQPQHF.

The chain joins TRBV11-2 to TRBJ2-7, with D possibly being TRBD1 (5 bases). The germline gives CDR1 SGHAT, CDR2 FQNNGV. The CDR3 has 13 amino acids. V was pared by 4 bases and J by 8 bases, with 15 bases between. The CDR3 reads CASSSGATCKQYF. In DNA form, the CDR3 reads TGTGCCAGCAGCTCTGGGGCTACCTGCAAGCAGTACTTC. The entire variable domain, with the rest obtained from reference TRBV11-2 and TRBJ2-7, is as follows: EAGVAQSPRYKIIEKRQSVAFWCNPISGHATLYWYQQILGQGPKLLIQFQNNGVVDDSQLPKDRFSAERLKGVDSTLKIQPAKLEDSAVYLCASSSGATCKQYFGPGTRLTVT.

V gene TRBV29-1 combines with J gene TRBJ1-1, with a possible D match to TRBD1 (5 bases). The germline CDR1 and CDR2 sequences are SQVTM and ANQGSEA. The CDR3 spans 10 residues. The CDR3 loop reads CTAGGTEAFF. The CDR3 nucleotides read TGCACCGCGGGGGGGACTGAAGCTTTCTTT. Together with reference TRBV29-1 and TRBJ1-1, the CDR3 gives the full variable domain: SAVISQKPSRDICQRGTSLTIQCQVDSQVTMMFWYRQQPGQSLTLIATANQGSEATYESGFVIDKFPISRPNLTFSTLTVSNMSPEDSSIYLCTAGGTEAFFGQGTRLTVV.

J is TRBJ2-7 and V is TRBV20-1; unclear D gene. CDR1 and CDR2 (germline): DFQATT, SNEGSKA (reference sequence). CDR3 length equals 11 residues. V lost 0 bases to trimming and J lost 0 bases, with 0 bases between them. The CDR3 nucleotides are TGCAGTGCTAGAGACTCCTACGAGCAGTACGTC. Its protein product is CSARDSYEQYV.